This T cell receptor beta chain appears in the sequencing data of a study of cytomegalovirus exposure and HLA in healthy donors. In the PCR, 60 Vbeta and 13 Jbeta primers were used. Using immunoSEQ multiplex PCR, the repertoire was profiled, and TCRdb retains in-frame clones only, with some absent. The table shows approximately 76,000 clones, with 79% occurring only once. Study-wide findings and caveats: Immune exposure data for these donors was limited to CMV serostatus.

Regarding this clone: Its antigen is still unknown.

Per the germline V gene, CDR1 is SGHTA and CDR2 is FQGNSA. J was trimmed by 8 bases and V by 5 bases; bases with no gene match: 14. The CDR3 sequence is 15 residues long. This clonotype was sampled from a man aged 25-45 years in good health and CMV-seronegative. The chain couples TRBV7-2 to TRBJ1-2, with 7 bases lining up with TRBD1. The sample consisted of PBMCs. In DNA, the CDR3 is TGTGCCAGCAGCGCCTCAGGGGGGCAGTTCGGCGGCTACACCTTC. This sequence encodes CASSASGGQFGGYTF.